This TCR beta chain derives from a study of blood T cell repertoires in COVID-19. For the study at large: Acute and convalescent COVID-19 specimens originated in the United States, Italy and Spain. PBMCs, B-cell-depleted T cells, or T cells were the source of the cDNA or gDNA that made up the material.

Profiled with immunoSEQ multiplex PCR; TCRdb holds only in-frame clones, not every one. The sample shows 80,000 to 90,000 clones, approximately 79% of them seen only once. The CDR3 covers 13 residues. Looked up from germline, CDR1 is MNHNY and CDR2 is SVGAGI (reference sequence). The ends were cut back, 7 bases at V and 4 bases at J, with 11 bases in the middle. The rearrangement links TRBV6-6 to TRBJ1-5, with a possible D match to TRBD1 (6 bases). The receptor was isolated from a man between 65 and 85 years old with acute or convalescent COVID-19. Sequences were obtained from peripheral blood. CDR3 in DNA: TGTGCCAGCACTGGGACACCAAATCAGCCCCAGCATTTT. It codes for CASTGTPNQPQHF.